This section outlines one T cell receptor beta chain sequence together with its context. Each patient gave between 1 and 8 samples, pretreatment and on-treatment. These data are taken from a study of PD-L1 blockade in urothelial cancer. Study-wide context: Patients had received 0 to 3 prior chemotherapy regimens. Blood samples contained a median approximately 140,000 T cells.

Synthetically made TCR analog templates were put into each PCR as spikes. Clones were sequenced by immunoSEQ multiplex PCR, and TCRdb holds only the in-frame ones, with some missing. There are roughly 27,000 clones in the sample; over 75% occur only once, and roughly 3.1% lies in the top ten. This clonotype was obtained from a man aged 50-60 years with urothelial cancer. The specimen was PBMCs, collected around atezolizumab (anti-PD-L1) treatment.

CDR3 loop: CASSLTLLTGAYGYTF. In nucleotides, the CDR3 is TGTGCCAGCAGCTTGACCCTTTTAACAGGGGCCTATGGCTACACCTTC. This sequence joins TRBV5-5 and TRBJ1-2, with 7 bases that match TRBD1. From germline, CDR1 is SGHKS and CDR2 YYEKEE (reference sequence). V lost 1 base, J lost 4 bases, and 10 bases stayed unmatched. The CDR3 loop spans 16 amino acids.